The T cell receptor (beta chain) under discussion was sequenced for a study of identical twins. Template switching added a universal primer site; cDNA carried unique molecular identifiers. TCRdb reprocessed the 5' RACE reads with MiXCR, giving one entry per CDR3 protein. The table shows a few hundred thousand distinct CDR3 sequences, with 13% to 15% occurring only once. This clonotype was seen repeatedly, ten times or more. Only healthy Caucasians were included as donors. This sample also belongs to another study, concerning yellow fever vaccine responses in identical twins.

Sequencing input: CD4+ T cells sorted from blood. This sequence was found in a woman aged 18-29 years in good health.

The CDR3 sequence: CASSGSGGSYNEQFF. CDR3 bases: TGTGCCAGCAGTGGGTCAGGGGGGTCCTACAATGAGCAGTTCTTC. The chain combines TRBV2 with TRBJ2-1; possibly TRBD1 for D (7 bases). Germline assignment: CDR1 SNHLY and CDR2 FYNNEI. V was shortened by 4 bases and J by 1 base, with 11 bases between the two germline ends. The CDR3 is made up of 15 amino acids. Using reference TRBV2 and TRBJ2-1 for the parts outside the CDR3, the full variable domain is EPEVTQTPSHQVTQMGQEVILRCVPISNHLYFYWYRQILGQKVEFLVSFYNNEISEKSEIFDDQFSVERPDGSNFTLKIRSTKLEDSAMYFCASSGSGGSYNEQFFGPGTRLTVL.